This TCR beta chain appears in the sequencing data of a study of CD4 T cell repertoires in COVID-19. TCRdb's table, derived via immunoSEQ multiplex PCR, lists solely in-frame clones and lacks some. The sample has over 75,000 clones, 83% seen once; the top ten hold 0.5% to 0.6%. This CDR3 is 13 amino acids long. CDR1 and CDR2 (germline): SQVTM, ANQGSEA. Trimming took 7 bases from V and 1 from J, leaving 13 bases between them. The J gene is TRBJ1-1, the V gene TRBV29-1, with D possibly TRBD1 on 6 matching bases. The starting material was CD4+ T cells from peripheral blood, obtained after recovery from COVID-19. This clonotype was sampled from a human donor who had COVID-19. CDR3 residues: CSARGGPNTEAFF. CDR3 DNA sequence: TGCAGCGCGAGAGGGGGACCGAACACTGAAGCTTTCTTT.